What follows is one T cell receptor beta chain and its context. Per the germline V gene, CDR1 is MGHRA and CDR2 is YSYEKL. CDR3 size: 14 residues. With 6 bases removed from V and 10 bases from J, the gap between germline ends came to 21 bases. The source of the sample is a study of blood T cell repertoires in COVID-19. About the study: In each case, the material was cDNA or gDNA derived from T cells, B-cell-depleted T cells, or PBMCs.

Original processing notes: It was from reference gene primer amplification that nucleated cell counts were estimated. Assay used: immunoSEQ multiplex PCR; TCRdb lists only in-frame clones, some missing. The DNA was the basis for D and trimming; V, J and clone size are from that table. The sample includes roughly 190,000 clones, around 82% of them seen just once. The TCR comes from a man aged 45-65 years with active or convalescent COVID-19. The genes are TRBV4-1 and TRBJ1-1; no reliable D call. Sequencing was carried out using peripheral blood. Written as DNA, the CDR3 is TGCGCCAGCAGTCCTCAAGTTTTGGCGGTGGGAGCTTTCTTT. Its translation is CASSPQVLAVGAFF.